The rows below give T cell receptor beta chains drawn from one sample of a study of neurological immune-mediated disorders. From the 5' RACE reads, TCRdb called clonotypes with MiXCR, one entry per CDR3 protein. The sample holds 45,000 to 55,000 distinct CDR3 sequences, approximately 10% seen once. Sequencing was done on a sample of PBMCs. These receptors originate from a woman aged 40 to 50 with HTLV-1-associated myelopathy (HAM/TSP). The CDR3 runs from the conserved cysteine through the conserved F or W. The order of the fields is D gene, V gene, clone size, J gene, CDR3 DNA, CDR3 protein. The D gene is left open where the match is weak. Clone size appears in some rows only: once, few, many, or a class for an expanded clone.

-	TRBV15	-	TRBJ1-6	TGTGCCACCAGCAGAGATCCGCCAGGTGCGGGGTATTCACCCCTCCACTTT	CATSRDPPGAGYSPLHF
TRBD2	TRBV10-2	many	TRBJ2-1	TGCGCCAGCAGCGCGGGACTAGCGGGGGTTGATGAGCAGTTCTTC	CASSAGLAGVDEQFF
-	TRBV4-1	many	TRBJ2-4	TGCGCCAGCAGCCAAGATCTGGGGCTGTCCGGAAACATTCAGTACTTC	CASSQDLGLSGNIQYF
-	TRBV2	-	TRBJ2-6	TGTGCCAGTATCAGGGTTCAAGGGGCCAACGTCCTGACTTTC	CASIRVQGANVLTF
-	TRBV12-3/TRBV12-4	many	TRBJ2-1	TGTGCCAGCAGTGTATTCTTACCTGGCGATGAGCAGTTCTTC	CASSVFLPGDEQFF
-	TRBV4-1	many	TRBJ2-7	TGCGCCAGCAGCCAAGTGGCCAGGGCCTACGAGCAGTACTTC	CASSQVARAYEQYF
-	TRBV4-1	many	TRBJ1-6	TGCGCCAGCAGCCAAGACAGGGTTGATTCACCCCTCCACTTT	CASSQDRVDSPLHF
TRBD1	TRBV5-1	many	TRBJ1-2	TGCGCCAGCAGCTTTTCACAGGGGGCGTTCAATGGCTACACCTTC	CASSFSQGAFNGYTF
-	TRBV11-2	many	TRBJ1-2	TGTGCCAGCAGCCCCGGATGGACGGGGGGTTTTTATGGCTACACCTTC	CASSPGWTGGFYGYTF
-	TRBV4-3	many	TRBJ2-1	TGCGCCAGCAGCCAAGAACCGGTAGATAAGATCAAAGGACTAAATGAGCAGTTCTTC	CASSQEPVDKIKGLNEQFF
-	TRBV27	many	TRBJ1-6	TGTGCCAGCAGTAACTTACGTAATAATTCACCCCTCCACTTT	CASSNLRNNSPLHF
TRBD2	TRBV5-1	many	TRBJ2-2	TGCGCCAGCAGGAGCACTAGCGGGGGGACACCTACCGGGGAGCTGTTTTTT	CASRSTSGGTPTGELFF
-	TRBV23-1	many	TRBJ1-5	TGCGCCAGCAGTCATCCTGGGGCTGTGGAGCCCCAGCATTTT	CASSHPGAVEPQHF
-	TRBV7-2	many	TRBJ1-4	TGTGCCAGCAGCCTAACCGGGACCTCCTTTGAAAAACTGTTTTTT	CASSLTGTSFEKLFF
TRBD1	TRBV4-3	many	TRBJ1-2	TGCGCCAGCAGCGACCGGGACAGGGGGTTCTATGGCTACACCTTC	CASSDRDRGFYGYTF
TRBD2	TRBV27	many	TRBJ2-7	TGTGCCAGCAGTTTAACGTCACTAGCGGGGAGAAAGGTCGAGCAGTACTTC	CASSLTSLAGRKVEQYF
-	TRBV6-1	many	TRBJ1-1	TGTGCCAGCAGCCCGGAGACCCTTGGAGCTGAAGCTTTCTTT	CASSPETLGAEAFF
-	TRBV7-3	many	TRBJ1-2	TGTGCCAGCAGCCAAATGGCCGGGGAGGGCTACACCTTC	CASSQMAGEGYTF
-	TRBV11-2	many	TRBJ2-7	TGTGCCAGCAGCTTGGGGAGGGGGGGAGAGCAGTACTTC	CASSLGRGGEQYF
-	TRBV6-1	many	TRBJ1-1	TGTGCCAGCAGTGATAGACGGGCTTTCTTT	CASSDRRAFF
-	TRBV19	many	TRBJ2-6	TGTGCCAGTAGTTTCGACAGCTCTGGGGCCAACGTCCTGACTTTC	CASSFDSSGANVLTF
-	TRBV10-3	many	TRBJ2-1	TGTGCCATCAGTGAGTCTGGGCAGTACAATGAGCAGTTCTTC	CAISESGQYNEQFF
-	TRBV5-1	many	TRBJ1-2	TGCGCCAGCAGCTTTGGGGCCAGTTCACGGGAGAACTATGGCTACACCTTC	CASSFGASSRENYGYTF
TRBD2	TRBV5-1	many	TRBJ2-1	TGCGCCAGCAGCTTGGAGGCTAGCGGGGGGTCACACTCCTACAATGAGCAGTTCTTC	CASSLEASGGSHSYNEQFF
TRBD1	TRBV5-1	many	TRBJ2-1	TGCGCCAGCAGCGCCCGGGACAGGGGCTACAATGAGCAGTTCTTC	CASSARDRGYNEQFF
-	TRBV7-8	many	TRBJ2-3	TGTGCCAGCAGCTTAGCTCCCGCAGTGGGTACGCAGTATTTT	CASSLAPAVGTQYF
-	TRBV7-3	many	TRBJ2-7	TGTGCCAGCAGCCTCAGCTCCTACGAGCAGTACTTC	CASSLSSYEQYF
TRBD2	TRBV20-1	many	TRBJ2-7	TGCAGTGCGATAGCGGGGGGGCGCGAGCAGTACTTC	CSAIAGGREQYF
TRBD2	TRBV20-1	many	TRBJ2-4	TGCAGTGCTACTAGCGGGGGGGGCGCGGGGATTGGCATTCAGTACTTC	CSATSGGGAGIGIQYF
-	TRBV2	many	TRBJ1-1	TGTGCCAGCAGTGGGTGGTGGAACACTGAAGCTTTCTTT	CASSGWWNTEAFF